The next 19 T cell receptor beta chains were all read from a single sample in a study of CD8 T cells in ankylosing spondylitis (dated by TCRdb to about 2017). Library generation was performed with 5' RACE. For sequencing, an Illumina HiSeq 2500 was employed. Through fastp at Q25 and MiXCR, TCRdb rebuilt clones from the public reads, retaining in-frame beta chains. Every distinct CDR3 protein forms one entry, paired with its most common genes and DNA. The sample table records over 150,000 distinct CDR3 sequences; 18% of these occur just once. The ten largest clones add up to 4.3% of the sample. Sequenced input: blood, either unsorted or a sorted T cell fraction (not recorded which). The receptor set was obtained from a male donor under 30 with ankylosing spondylitis or in good health (not recorded which). Donor details come from another sample of the same person, matched by shared clones.

This clonotype was found many times. The chain recombines TRBV6-1 with TRBJ2-7; 9 bases map to TRBD1. The germline V gene encodes CDR1 MNHNS and CDR2 SASEGT. Trimming at V came to 5 bases and at J to 6 bases, leaving 11 bases not matched to a gene. The CDR3 consists of 15 residues. The CDR3 reads CASSTSGTGWGEQYF. The CDR3 DNA reads TGTGCCAGCAGTACGTCCGGGACAGGGTGGGGCGAGCAGTACTTC.

This clonotype was seen ten or more times. This CDR3 is CASSGGRRSTDTQYF. CDR3 sequence (DNA): TGCGCCAGCAGCGGCGGGAGGCGGAGCACAGATACGCAGTATTTT. The V call is TRBV4-3, the J call TRBJ2-3; 8 positions match TRBD2. CDR3 size: 15 residues. V shed 5 bases, J shed 0 bases, and the junction held 4 bases outside the gene matches. Germline values: CDR1 LGHNA, CDR2 YSLEER.

The chain is built from TRBV7-3 and TRBJ1-1; D remains unclear. In germline, CDR1 is SGHTA, CDR2 FQGTGA. With 0 bases removed from V and 1 base from J, the gap between germline ends came to 9 bases. The CDR3 runs 15 residues. The CDR3 DNA sequence: TGTGCCAGCAGCTTAACTACAGACCCGAACACTGAAGCTTTCTTT. Its translation: CASSLTTDPNTEAFF.

This clonotype was picked up many times. The chain combines TRBV7-8 with TRBJ2-1; unclear D gene. Germline V gives CDR1 SGHVS, CDR2 FQNEAQ. Trimming took 6 bases from V and 9 from J, leaving 9 bases between them. This CDR3 region has 11 residues. The CDR3 loop is CASRLGSEQFF. DNA for the CDR3: TGTGCCAGCAGGCTAGGTAGTGAGCAGTTCTTC.

This clonotype was observed at least ten times. The V and J genes are TRBV7-2 and TRBJ2-1; 10 bases agree with TRBD2. Unmatched junction bases numbered 0, after V lost 0 bases and J lost 4 bases. Germline CDR1 is SGHTA and CDR2 is FQGNSA. This CDR3 has 15 residues. For the CDR3, the DNA is TGTGCCAGCAGCTTAGCACTAGCGGGGTACAATGAGCAGTTCTTC. Its protein product is CASSLALAGYNEQFF.

This clonotype has at least ten counts. J is TRBJ2-6 and V is TRBV2; 7 bases line up with TRBD2. The CDR3 consists of 15 residues. Germline V CDR1 and CDR2: SNHLY, FYNNEI. V trimming: 4 bases; J trimming: 3 bases; junction bases outside the gene matches: 3. The CDR3: CASSGGGFGANVLTF. DNA for the CDR3: TGTGCCAGCAGTGGGGGAGGGTTTGGGGCCAACGTCCTGACTTTC.

This clonotype was recorded at least ten times. The chain carries TRBV12-3 or TRBV12-4 and TRBJ2-1, with 14 bases that match TRBD2. V was clipped by 6 bases and J by 2 bases; unmatched bases: 9. CDR3 length: 18 amino acids. The CDR3 spells CASSPPTSGGVPYNEQFF. Here the CDR3 DNA reads TGTGCCAGCAGCCCTCCGACTAGCGGGGGGGTCCCCTACAATGAGCAGTTCTTC.

This clonotype was seen at least ten times. The V call is TRBV20-1, the J call TRBJ1-6; TRBD1 aligns across 8 bases. Germline V lookup: CDR1 DFQATT, CDR2 SNEGSKA (reference sequence). J gave up 5 bases and V 5 bases, and 8 bases lay outside the gene matches. CDR3 length equals 15 residues. The CDR3 region is CSAPPGQGHNSPLHF. CDR3 DNA: TGCAGTGCTCCTCCCGGACAGGGCCATAATTCACCCCTCCACTTT.

The chain links TRBV27 to TRBJ2-7, with 10 bases lining up with TRBD1. The ends lost 5 bases at V and 2 bases at J; junction bases unmatched: 6. Germline CDR1 reads MNHEY; CDR2 reads SMNVEV (reference sequence). The CDR3 covers 15 residues. For the CDR3, the DNA is TGTGCCAGCAGTCCAGGGACAGGGGCGGCCTACGAGCAGTACGTC. It is translated as CASSPGTGAAYEQYV.

In its sample, this clonotype was seen many times. CDR3 bases: TGTGCCAGCAGGAACAGGGACACCGGGGAGCTGTTTTTT. Translated, it gives CASRNRDTGELFF. V and J are TRBV2 and TRBJ2-2, with a weak D call TRBD1 (6 bases). The V end lost 6 bases, the J end lost 3 bases, and 8 bases lay between the germline ends. The germline gives CDR1 SNHLY, CDR2 FYNNEI. The CDR3 is made up of 13 amino acids. Looking up the rest from reference TRBV2 and TRBJ2-2 gives the full variable domain: EPEVTQTPSHQVTQMGQEVILRCVPISNHLYFYWYRQILGQKVEFLVSFYNNEISEKSEIFDDQFSVERPDGSNFTLKIRSTKLEDSAMYFCASRNRDTGELFFGEGSRLTVL.

This clonotype showed up just a few times. The rearrangement joins TRBV27 to TRBJ2-3, with D perhaps matching TRBD1 or TRBD2 (5 bases each). This CDR3 is built from 15 residues. Germline CDR1 reads MNHEY; CDR2 reads SMNVEV (reference sequence). V dropped 6 bases and J dropped 1 base, with 14 bases sitting between them. In nucleotides, the CDR3 is TGTGCCAGCAGCCCTCGGGACGACGGCACAGATACGCAGTATTTT. It yields the protein CASSPRDDGTDTQYF.

This clonotype has a count of ten or more. The genes are TRBV7-2 and TRBJ2-2, with D possibly being TRBD1 or TRBD2 (5 bases each). V shed 5 bases and J shed 8 bases, with 9 bases lying between them. Germline V gene sequence: CDR1 SGHTA, CDR2 FQGNSA. The CDR3 is 12 residues long. DNA of the CDR3: TGTGCCAGCAGCCTGAGGGGTGGGGAGCTGTTTTTT. This gives the protein CASSLRGGELFF.

This clonotype was detected ten times or more. The chain recombines TRBV20-1 with TRBJ2-7, with 8 nucleotides matching TRBD2. Germline CDR1 and CDR2: DFQATT and SNEGSKA (reference sequence). Trimming took 5 bases from V and 0 from J; bases not matched to a gene: 6. The CDR3 runs 14 residues. The CDR3 DNA reads TGCAGTGCTCCAACTAGCGGAAGCTCCTACGAGCAGTACTTC. It specifies CSAPTSGSSYEQYF.

This clonotype was counted at least ten times. J is TRBJ1-4 and V is TRBV5-1; maybe TRBD1 (6 bases). The V gene's germline CDR1 is SGHRS and CDR2 YFSETQ. Trimming left V 4 bases short and J 7 bases short, with 17 bases between. The CDR3 runs 15 residues. CDR3 sequence (DNA): TGCGCCAGCAGCCTGGACAGTGGCGGCGGTGAAAAACTGTTTTTT. Its protein product is CASSLDSGGGEKLFF.

This clonotype was recorded many times. CDR3 in amino acids: CSIAGTGANVLTF. In nucleotides, the CDR3 is TGCAGCATTGCCGGGACTGGGGCCAACGTCCTGACTTTC. The rearrangement links TRBV29-1 to TRBJ2-6; a weak D match, TRBD2 (5 bases). This CDR3 is built from 13 residues. From germline, CDR1 is SQVTM and CDR2 ANQGSEA. Trimming cost V 8 bases and J 2 bases, with 10 bases left between them.

This rearrangement joins TRBV2 to TRBJ2-7, with TRBD2 identical over 7 bases. J gave up 5 bases and V 7 bases, and 8 bases lay outside the gene matches. The germline gives CDR1 SNHLY, CDR2 FYNNEI. This CDR3 is 13 amino acids long. As DNA, the CDR3 is TGTGCCAGCACTAGTGGGCGGGAGAACGAGCAGTACGTC. As protein: CASTSGRENEQYV.

This clonotype was seen at least ten times. V is TRBV4-1 and J is TRBJ2-3; no definite D call. CDR3 size: 14 residues. V gave up 1 base and J gave up 6 bases, with 11 bases separating them. Germline-derived CDR1 and CDR2 are MGHRA and YSYEKL. The CDR3 coding sequence is TGCGCCAGCAGCCAAGCCTTCTCCGGGGATACGCAGTATTTT. It yields the protein CASSQAFSGDTQYF.

In its sample, this clonotype was seen a few times. The CDR3 region has the DNA TGTGCCAGCAGCCCCCAACAGGGGAGTAACTATGGCTACACCTTC. Protein sequence: CASSPQQGSNYGYTF. The rearrangement links TRBV9 to TRBJ1-2; 7 bases agree with TRBD1. V shed 4 bases and J 1 base; nucleotides not matched to a gene: 7. The CDR3 extends over 15 amino acids. CDR1 is SGDLS and CDR2 is YYNGEE in the germline V gene.

This clonotype was counted at least ten times. V gene TRBV9 combines with J gene TRBJ2-7; 9 nucleotides line up with TRBD2. V was clipped by 0 bases and J by 5 bases; unmatched bases: 9. Germline V gene sequence: CDR1 SGDLS, CDR2 YYNGEE. The CDR3 has 16 residues. This CDR3 reads CASSVGRAGGFHEQYF. CDR3 sequence (DNA): TGTGCCAGCAGCGTAGGTCGCGCGGGAGGGTTTCACGAGCAGTACTTC.